The 29 T cell receptor beta chains presented below share a single source sample, sequenced in a study of T-cell memory formation after mild COVID-19. TCRdb recomputed calls from the 5' RACE reads with MiXCR, one row per CDR3 protein. The data contain more than 100,000 distinct CDR3 sequences, about a sixth of them singletons. The sequencing input was PBMCs or a T cell subset sorted from them (not recorded which). The source of these receptors is a man younger than 30 who had mild COVID-19 (a few samples of this study predate the infection). Cell type and time point are not known.

The sample holds many counts of this clonotype. This chain uses TRBV6-6 with TRBJ2-1, with a tentative D call TRBD2 (6 bases). There are 14 residues in the CDR3. The V end was cut by 2 bases, the J end by 14 bases, with 19 bases between. Looked up from germline, CDR1 is MNHNY and CDR2 is SVGAGI (reference sequence). For the CDR3, the DNA is TGTGCCAGCAGTTACGGTACAGGATCGGGGGTTGAGTTCTTC. It encodes CASSYGTGSGVEFF.

This clonotype was detected only a few times. The rearrangement links TRBV20-1 to TRBJ1-5; D gene ambiguous. This CDR3 comprises 14 residues. V shed 6 bases and J shed 7 bases, with 19 bases lying between them. Per the germline V gene, CDR1 is DFQATT and CDR2 is SNEGSKA (reference sequence). CDR3 nucleotide sequence: TGCAGTGCGATAACCGGGCTCGGAGGGCAGCCCCAGCATTTT. As protein: CSAITGLGGQPQHF.

J is TRBJ2-6 and V is TRBV5-5; no reliable D call. CDR1 is SGHKS, CDR2 YYEKEE, per germline (reference sequence). The germline V and J ends were trimmed by 4 bases and 2 bases, with 13 bases remaining between them. This CDR3 has 16 residues. Written as DNA, the CDR3 is TGTGCCAGCAGCACCGAACAGAGGACTGGGGCCAACGTCCTGACTTTC. As protein: CASSTEQRTGANVLTF. Full variable domain (remainder filled in from reference TRBV5-5 and TRBJ2-6): DAGVTQSPTHLIKTRGQQVTLRCSPISGHKSVSWYQQVLGQGPQFIFQYYEKEERGRGNFPDRFSARQFPNYSSELNVNALLLGDSALYLCASSTEQRTGANVLTFGAGSRLTVL.

The chain is built from TRBV10-3 and TRBJ2-3; the D gene could be TRBD1 or TRBD2 (5 bases each). The ends were cut back, 1 base at V and 0 bases at J, with 11 bases in the middle. Germline lookup yields CDR1 ENHRY and CDR2 SYGVKD. This CDR3 comprises 16 residues. The CDR3 DNA reads TGTGCCATCAGTGAGTTATCCGGGGACAGCACAGATACGCAGTATTTT. This codes for CAISELSGDSTDTQYF.

There are a few counts of this clonotype. The V and J genes are TRBV7-6 and TRBJ2-5; a weak D match, TRBD2 (6 bases). The V and J ends lost 4 bases and 1 base respectively, with 10 bases between them. The length of the CDR3 is 14 residues. CDR1 is SGHVS, CDR2 FNYEAQ, per germline. The CDR3 nucleotides read TGTGCCAGCAGCTCAACCGGGGGCCAAGAGACCCAGTACTTC. It codes for CASSSTGGQETQYF.

This clonotype turned up a few times. CDR3 sequence reads: CASSSLLQGNSPLHF. CDR3 coding DNA: TGTGCCAGCAGCTCACTCCTCCAGGGAAATTCACCCCTCCACTTT. The chain employs TRBV6-5 and TRBJ1-6; TRBD1 is a possible D gene (5 bases). There are 15 residues in the CDR3. CDR1 and CDR2 from the germline V gene are MNHEY and SVGAGI. V was shortened by 6 bases and J by 7 bases, with 16 bases between the two germline ends.

The V call is TRBV4-2, the J call TRBJ2-3; 16 positions agree with TRBD2. Germline assignment: CDR1 LGHNA and CDR2 YNFKEQ. The ends lost 7 bases at V and 3 bases at J; junction bases unmatched: 10. The CDR3 is made up of 18 amino acids. CDR3 DNA sequence: TGTGCCAGCACCGACGGGACTAGCGGGGGGGATGGGACAGATACGCAGTATTTT. Residues: CASTDGTSGGDGTDTQYF.

J is TRBJ2-1 and V is TRBV6-5; TRBD1 is a possible D gene (6 bases). V was cut by 6 bases and J by 0 bases, with 21 bases left in between. The germline gives CDR1 MNHEY, CDR2 SVGAGI. CDR3 length: 18 amino acids. The CDR3 sequence: CASRPGQKVKSSYNEQFF. In DNA form, the CDR3 reads TGTGCCAGCAGACCGGGACAAAAGGTCAAGAGCTCCTACAATGAGCAGTTCTTC.

This clonotype has a handful of counts. This chain links TRBV11-2 with TRBJ2-5; D gene unclear. This CDR3 is 14 amino acids long. With 6 bases removed from V and 5 bases from J, the gap between germline ends came to 16 bases. Germline CDR1 SGHAT, CDR2 FQNNGV. As DNA, the CDR3 is TGTGCCAGCAGGTCAAACCGCCATCGTGAGACCCAGTACTTC. Its translation: CASRSNRHRETQYF.

J is TRBJ2-5 and V is TRBV14; 9 positions agree with TRBD1. V lost 0 bases to trimming and J lost 6 bases; unmatched junction nucleotides: 11. Germline V gene data show CDR1 as SGHDN and CDR2 as FVKESK. This CDR3 contains 17 residues. CDR3 loop: CASSQDYGTGRSQTQYF. In DNA form, the CDR3 reads TGTGCCAGCAGCCAAGATTACGGGACAGGGAGGTCCCAGACCCAGTACTTC.

This chain uses TRBV19 with TRBJ2-3; D is undetermined. The CDR3 loop spans 13 amino acids. Trimming pared 4 bases from V and 2 bases from J, leaving 7 bases between. CDR1 and CDR2 (germline): LNHDA, SQIVND (reference sequence). The CDR3: CASSRTFTDTQYF. CDR3 in DNA: TGTGCCAGTAGTAGGACCTTCACAGATACGCAGTATTTT.

This clonotype was observed a few times. The V call is TRBV2, the J call TRBJ2-1; TRBD2 matches 15 bases. This CDR3 has 13 amino acids. Germline loops: CDR1 SNHLY, CDR2 FYNNEI. Losses at the gene ends were 8 bases for V and 10 bases for J; bases not matched to a gene: 3. CDR3 DNA sequence: TGTGCCAGCGGGGGACTAGCGGGGGGCGAGCAGTTCTTC. Translating it yields CASGGLAGGEQFF.

In its sample, this clonotype was seen a few times. The rearrangement links TRBV20-1 to TRBJ2-4, with a tentative D call TRBD1 (5 bases). V was cut by 5 bases and J by 0 bases, with 8 bases left in between. This CDR3 spans 13 amino acids. Germline V lookup: CDR1 DFQATT, CDR2 SNEGSKA (reference sequence). DNA of the CDR3: TGCAGTGCTTCAGGGATAGCCAAAAACATTCAGTACTTC. This sequence encodes CSASGIAKNIQYF.

This CDR3 reads CASSQRGTSFSYEQYF. The CDR3 DNA follows: TGCGCCAGCAGCCAGCGGGGGACTAGTTTCTCCTACGAGCAGTACTTC. The genes are TRBV4-1 and TRBJ2-7; 8 bases agree with TRBD2. The CDR3 extends over 16 amino acids. The V segment lost 3 bases and the J segment 0 bases; nucleotides outside the gene matches: 7. Germline CDR1 reads MGHRA; CDR2 reads YSYEKL.

By its share, this clonotype is medium-sized (0.01 to 0.1%). CDR3 residues: CSAPSSLAGDTQYF. CDR3 sequence (DNA): TGCAGTGCCCCCTCCTCTCTAGCGGGAGATACGCAGTATTTT. The rearrangement joins TRBV20-1 to TRBJ2-3; 8 nucleotides match TRBD2. CDR1 is DFQATT, CDR2 SNEGSKA, per germline (reference sequence). The CDR3 runs to 14 residues. V trimming: 6 bases; J trimming: 5 bases; junction bases outside the gene matches: 10.

In DNA form, the CDR3 reads TGTGCCAGCAGTGAATTAAACCGGAGAGGGATTAATGAGCAGTTCTTC. Residues: CASSELNRRGINEQFF. The chain is built from TRBV2 and TRBJ2-1, with D perhaps matching TRBD2 (5 bases). Germline assignment: CDR1 SNHLY and CDR2 FYNNEI. V gave up 2 bases and J gave up 7 bases, with 18 bases separating them. The CDR3 loop spans 16 amino acids.

The V call is TRBV5-1, the J call TRBJ2-3, with a possible D match to TRBD2 (5 bases). This CDR3 comprises 13 residues. Trimming pared 4 bases from V and 1 base from J, leaving 7 bases between. Germline V gives CDR1 SGHRS, CDR2 YFSETQ. The CDR3 reads CASSHGGTDTQYF. CDR3 sequence (DNA): TGCGCCAGCAGCCACGGGGGCACAGATACGCAGTATTTT.

V usage is TRBV7-7 and J usage is TRBJ1-1; D is uncertain. The CDR3 has 15 residues. Trimming stripped 2 bases from V and 6 bases from J, with 16 bases between. CDR1 and CDR2 (germline): SSHAT, FNYEAQ (reference sequence). As DNA, the CDR3 is TGTGCCAGCAGCTTAAAGTCCCGGACTGCCCCTGAAGCTTTCTTT. This sequence encodes CASSLKSRTAPEAFF. The full variable domain, completed using reference TRBV7-7 and TRBJ1-1, is GAGVSQSPRYKVTKRGQDVTLRCDPISSHATLYWYQQALGQGPEFLTYFNYEAQPDKSGLPSDRFSAERPEGSISTLTIQRTEQRDSAMYRCASSLKSRTAPEAFFGQGTRLTVV.

The rearrangement joins TRBV29-1 to TRBJ2-3; 8 nucleotides match TRBD1. V lost 1 base, J lost 0 bases, and 3 bases stayed unmatched. The germline CDR1 and CDR2 sequences are SQVTM and ANQGSEA. The CDR3 is made up of 15 amino acids. In nucleotides, the CDR3 is TGCAGCGTTGAAGCCTGGGACAGGAGCACAGATACGCAGTATTTT. Its translation is CSVEAWDRSTDTQYF.

The rearrangement links TRBV2 to TRBJ1-1; D is uncertain. Germline CDR1 SNHLY, CDR2 FYNNEI. Trimming pared 5 bases from V and 0 bases from J, leaving 10 bases between. This CDR3 has 14 residues. The CDR3 DNA reads TGTGCCAGCAGTCTCACTGCTATGAACACTGAAGCTTTCTTT. Its translation is CASSLTAMNTEAFF.

This sequence joins TRBV28 and TRBJ1-5; no clear D gene. Germline V gene lookup returns CDR1 MDHEN and CDR2 SYDVKM. V shed 4 bases and J shed 7 bases, with 8 bases lying between them. This CDR3 contains 12 residues. This CDR3 is CASSSRNQPQHF. The CDR3 bases are TGTGCCAGCAGTTCGCGAAACCAGCCCCAGCATTTT.

The chain uses TRBV7-9 and TRBJ2-5; tentatively, D is TRBD1 (7 bases). The germline V gene has CDR1 SEHNR and CDR2 FQNEAQ (reference sequence). This CDR3 has 16 amino acids. With 0 bases removed from V and 1 base from J, the gap between germline ends came to 12 bases. CDR3 nucleotides: TGTGCCAGCAGCTTAGCGCGCGGGGACAGCCAAGAGACCCAGTACTTC. Translated, it gives CASSLARGDSQETQYF.

The table lists this clonotype with a count of one. The J gene is TRBJ1-3, the V gene TRBV20-1; D not resolved. From germline, CDR1 is DFQATT and CDR2 SNEGSKA (reference sequence). V lost 3 bases to trimming and J lost 2 bases, with 5 bases between them. This CDR3 comprises 12 residues. The CDR3 loop is CSASRTGNTIYF. CDR3 bases: TGCAGTGCTAGTCGAACTGGAAACACCATATATTTT.

This rearrangement joins TRBV12-3 or TRBV12-4 to TRBJ2-7, with a weak D call TRBD1 (6 bases). The length of the CDR3 is 11 residues. V was pared by 4 bases and J by 9 bases, with 10 bases between. The DNA of the CDR3 is TGTGCCAGCAGTTCCAGGGGAGCGCAGTACTTC. It codes for CASSSRGAQYF.

This chain uses TRBV14 with TRBJ1-5, with D unclear. Trimming removed 2 bases at V and 7 bases at J, with 3 bases between. Germline V lookup: CDR1 SGHDN, CDR2 FVKESK. The CDR3 is 11 amino acids. The CDR3 reads CASSQRQPQHF. The CDR3 bases are TGTGCCAGCAGCCAACGGCAGCCCCAGCATTTT.

The rearrangement links TRBV3-1 to TRBJ1-2; 7 nucleotides agree with TRBD1. There are 14 residues in the CDR3. CDR1 LGHDT and CDR2 YNNKEL come from the germline V gene (reference sequence). J gave up 7 bases and V 2 bases, and 7 bases lay outside the gene matches. The CDR3 bases are TGTGCCAGCAGCCAATGGAGGGACAGTACTGGCTACACCTTC. It codes for CASSQWRDSTGYTF.

The chain recombines TRBV30 with TRBJ2-3; no firm D call. CDR1 and CDR2 from the germline V gene are GTSNPN and SVGIG (reference sequence). This CDR3 spans 12 amino acids. The ends were cut back, 0 bases at V and 4 bases at J, with 5 bases in the middle. Here the CDR3 DNA reads TGTGCCTGGAGTGTACTCGCAGATACGCAGTATTTT. Translating gives CAWSVLADTQYF.

The chain recombines TRBV5-1 with TRBJ2-3; 7 nucleotides align to TRBD1. CDR3 length: 15 amino acids. With V trimmed by 0 bases and J by 4 bases, 5 bases remained unmatched. Germline V gene sequence: CDR1 SGHRS, CDR2 YFSETQ. The CDR3 nucleotides are TGCGCCAGCAGCTTGGGACAGGGTGGGGCAGATACGCAGTATTTT. It yields the protein CASSLGQGGADTQYF.

A few counts support this clonotype. V is TRBV21-1 and J is TRBJ1-1; TRBD1 is the table's D call, not checked against the DNA. TRBV21-1 is given as a pseudogene. The CDR3 spans 14 residues. CDR3 nucleotides: TGTGCCAGCAGCAAACAGGGGGAGAACACTGAAGCTTTCTTT. This sequence encodes CASSKQGENTEAFF.